Each of the 30 T cell receptor beta chains below was sequenced from the same sample in a study of post-analysis software for immune sequencing data. The antigens of these receptors remain unknown. The TCR beta cDNA libraries contained unique molecular identifiers. One entry per CDR3 protein, called by TCRdb with MiXCR from the PCR reads. The sample records 500,000 to 600,000 distinct CDR3 sequences, about 40% being singletons. Study-wide findings and caveats: Four or five TRBV segments were more frequent in patients than controls; TRBV5-6, TRBV5-1 and TRBV20-1 belonged to this group.

The specimen sequenced was blood. Receptors originate from a girl under 18 with multiple sclerosis.

V gene TRBV20-1 combines with J gene TRBJ1-1, with D hard to call. The germline V gene has CDR1 DFQATT and CDR2 SNEGSKA (reference sequence). The V gene lost 6 bases and the J gene lost 3 bases, with 17 bases spanning the gap. This CDR3 region has 14 residues. The CDR3, as DNA: TGCAGTGCCAACCGGGAGAGTAGGGACACTGAAGCTTTCTTT. Protein product: CSANRESRDTEAFF.

This clonotype was detected once. The chain recombines TRBV10-3 with TRBJ2-3; 9 nucleotides agree with TRBD2. CDR1 and CDR2 from the germline V gene are ENHRY and SYGVKD. The length of the CDR3 is 15 residues. Trimming at V came to 4 bases and at J to 2 bases, leaving 4 bases not matched to a gene. DNA of the CDR3: TGTGCCATCAGTGTGACTAGCGGATTCACAGATACGCAGTATTTT. It specifies CAISVTSGFTDTQYF.

The genes are TRBV12-3 or TRBV12-4 and TRBJ2-1, with 7 bases matching TRBD2. This CDR3 contains 13 residues. Trimming took 6 bases from V and 7 from J; bases not matched to a gene: 6. The CDR3 DNA reads TGTGCCAGCAGAGCGGGGATGGTAAATGAGCAGTTCTTC. Its translation: CASRAGMVNEQFF.

The chain combines TRBV12-3 or TRBV12-4 with TRBJ1-2; D gene unclear. The CDR3 is 14 residues long. With 5 bases removed from V and 3 bases from J, the gap between germline ends came to 13 bases. DNA of the CDR3: TGTGCCAGCAGTCCTCAAGGAGCGTACTATGGCTACACCTTC. Amino acid sequence: CASSPQGAYYGYTF.

This clonotype has only a few counts. The chain is built from TRBV12-3 or TRBV12-4 and TRBJ2-1; 14 nucleotides match TRBD2. V trimming: 4 bases; J trimming: 7 bases; junction bases outside the gene matches: 3. CDR3 length: 15 amino acids. The DNA of the CDR3 is TGTGCCAGCAGTTCCGGGACTAGCGGGAGTAATGAGCAGTTCTTC. This codes for CASSSGTSGSNEQFF.

The chain joins TRBV6-5 to TRBJ2-5; TRBD2 aligns across 10 bases. Trimming took 2 bases from V and 2 from J; bases not matched to a gene: 8. From germline, CDR1 is MNHEY and CDR2 SVGAGI. CDR3 length equals 17 residues. The CDR3 sequence is CASSYLSSGRVQETQYF. As DNA, the CDR3 is TGTGCCAGCAGTTACCTCTCCAGCGGGAGGGTACAAGAGACCCAGTACTTC.

The gene calls are TRBV27 and TRBJ2-7, with 7 bases that match TRBD1. V dropped 2 bases and J dropped 0; count of bases not matched to a gene: 4. The V gene's germline CDR1 is MNHEY and CDR2 SMNVEV (reference sequence). The CDR3 has 15 amino acids. DNA of the CDR3: TGTGCCAGCAGTTTAAGCGCAGGGGGCTCCTACGAGCAGTACTTC. Its protein is CASSLSAGGSYEQYF.

The chain joins TRBV27 to TRBJ2-1, with 7 bases lining up with TRBD2. V shed 1 base, J shed 2 bases, and the junction held 5 bases outside the gene matches. This CDR3 is built from 16 residues. CDR1 is MNHEY, CDR2 SMNVEV, per germline (reference sequence). CDR3 in DNA: TGTGCCAGCAGTTTATACTGGGAGGGGCCCTACAATGAGCAGTTCTTC. It yields the protein CASSLYWEGPYNEQFF.

The genes are TRBV10-3 and TRBJ2-7; TRBD1 matches at 12 bases. CDR3 length equals 14 residues. V lost 7 bases, J lost 2 bases, and 3 bases stayed unmatched. Germline CDR1 reads ENHRY; CDR2 reads SYGVKD. In DNA form, the CDR3 reads TGTGCCATCAAAGGGACAGGGGGCCCCTACGAGCAGTACTTC. It codes for CAIKGTGGPYEQYF.

The rearrangement links TRBV12-3 or TRBV12-4 to TRBJ1-5, with no clear D. Trimming removed 4 bases at V and 5 bases at J, with 3 bases between. CDR3 length equals 11 residues. CDR3 loop: CASSYDQPQHF. The CDR3 DNA is TGTGCCAGCAGTTACGATCAGCCCCAGCATTTT.

This rearrangement joins TRBV25-1 to TRBJ1-1; D is undetermined. This CDR3 contains 14 residues. Germline V gene data show CDR1 as MGHDK and CDR2 as SYGVNS. V was trimmed by 8 bases and J by 4 bases, leaving 17 bases between them. Written as DNA, the CDR3 is TGTGCCAGCGAGCCCTCCGCGGGGTTCACTGAAGCTTTCTTT. Its protein is CASEPSAGFTEAFF.

In its sample, this clonotype was seen a few times. The chain carries TRBV5-4 and TRBJ2-3; either TRBD1 or TRBD2 may supply D (5 bases each). CDR1 is SGHNT, CDR2 YYREEE, per germline (reference sequence). Trimming removed 4 bases at V and 4 bases at J, with 16 bases between. The CDR3 covers 15 residues. The CDR3 region has the DNA TGTGCCAGCAGCAACCGGGACCTCCCCCCAGATACGCAGTATTTT. Translated: CASSNRDLPPDTQYF.

The CDR3 coding sequence is TGTGCCAGCACTTCCGAGATTGGAAACATTCAGTACTTC. It translates to CASTSEIGNIQYF. The V and J genes are TRBV12-3 or TRBV12-4 and TRBJ2-4; D is uncertain. The CDR3 has 13 amino acids. V shed 7 bases and J shed 6 bases, with 13 bases lying between them.

This clonotype has only one observation. The chain joins TRBV4-1 to TRBJ2-7; no reliable D call. V lost 1 base and J 7 bases, leaving 14 bases between the germline ends. CDR3 length: 14 residues. The germline CDR1 and CDR2 sequences are MGHRA and YSYEKL. The CDR3 sequence is CASSQVGDTQEQYF. In DNA form, the CDR3 reads TGCGCCAGCAGCCAAGTAGGAGATACGCAGGAGCAGTACTTC.

This clonotype was seen a few times. The rearrangement uses TRBV29-1 and TRBJ2-5; TRBD2 agrees at 7 bases. Germline V gene data show CDR1 as SQVTM and CDR2 as ANQGSEA. After removal of 6 bases from V and 4 bases from J, the junction contained 5 bases not matched to a gene. The CDR3 extends over 12 amino acids. CDR3 DNA sequence: TGCAGCGTGAACCCGGGGGGAGAGACCCAGTACTTC. It specifies CSVNPGGETQYF.

The genes are TRBV20-1 and TRBJ2-1, with a tentative D call TRBD2 (5 bases). V was shortened by 6 bases and J by 4 bases, with 16 bases between the two germline ends. CDR1 and CDR2 from the germline V gene are DFQATT and SNEGSKA (reference sequence). The length of the CDR3 is 14 residues. The CDR3, as DNA: TGCAGTGCGTACGGGGTCCAGAATTACAATGAGCAGTTCTTC. It translates to CSAYGVQNYNEQFF.

In this sample, this clonotype turned up a few times. The CDR3 protein is CASSQGRGAETGANVLTF. The CDR3 DNA follows: TGCGCCAGCAGCCAAGGAAGAGGGGCGGAAACTGGGGCCAACGTCCTGACTTTC. This chain uses TRBV4-1 with TRBJ2-6, with D perhaps assigned TRBD1 or TRBD2 (5 bases each). V dropped 1 base and J dropped 2 bases, with 15 bases sitting between them. The CDR3 totals 18 residues. From germline, CDR1 is MGHRA and CDR2 YSYEKL.

This clonotype has only a few counts. CDR3 nucleotides: TGCAGTGCTAGAGATTTTGGAAGGGGAGGAGGAGAGACCCAGTACTTC. This translates into CSARDFGRGGGETQYF. This rearrangement joins TRBV20-1 to TRBJ2-5, with TRBD2 as a possible D gene (6 bases). Germline V CDR1 and CDR2: DFQATT, SNEGSKA (reference sequence). V dropped 0 bases and J dropped 4 bases, with 18 bases sitting between them. The CDR3 covers 16 residues.

The chain employs TRBV29-1 and TRBJ2-5, with D possibly TRBD2 on 6 matching bases. Germline V gene lookup returns CDR1 SQVTM and CDR2 ANQGSEA. This CDR3 region has 11 residues. The V end lost 4 bases, the J end lost 10 bases, and 13 bases lay between the germline ends. The CDR3 DNA sequence: TGCAGCGTTGGAGCAGGGAGGATCCAGTACTTC. This gives the protein CSVGAGRIQYF.

This clonotype was detected a few times. The chain couples TRBV5-5 to TRBJ2-7; D is unresolved. The CDR3 is 12 residues long. Germline V gives CDR1 SGHKS, CDR2 YYEKEE (reference sequence). V shed 2 bases and J shed 6 bases, with 9 bases lying between them. The CDR3 coding sequence is TGTGCCAGCAGCTTCTATAGAACCGAGCAGTACTTC. Amino acid sequence: CASSFYRTEQYF.

The rearrangement joins TRBV5-1 to TRBJ2-6; D is possibly TRBD2 (6 bases). The CDR3 has 16 amino acids. Per germline, CDR1 SGHRS and CDR2 YFSETQ. Trimming removed 4 bases from V and 0 bases from J, with 11 bases in between. The CDR3 here is CASSLSGSSGANVLTF. CDR3 nucleotide sequence: TGCGCCAGCAGCCTCTCCGGGAGCTCTGGGGCCAACGTCCTGACTTTC.

The gene calls are TRBV11-2 and TRBJ2-7; perhaps TRBD1 as D (6 bases). Germline CDR1 SGHAT, CDR2 FQNNGV. The CDR3 spans 14 residues. Trimming pared 1 base from V and 3 bases from J, leaving 10 bases between. Written as DNA, the CDR3 is TGTGCCAGCAGCTTAGGGACAGCTGACTACGAGCAGTACTTC. It codes for CASSLGTADYEQYF.

As regards this clonotype: A much larger clone differs by one base, so this may be a read error. The chain has TRBV7-9 and TRBJ2-1; D gene unclear. Gene TRBJ2-7 matches the end of the DNA better, so the J call may be wrong. Germline V gene lookup returns CDR1 SEHNR and CDR2 FQNEAQ (reference sequence). CDR3 length equals 14 residues. CDR3 amino acids: CASSLGRGGNEQYF. Here the CDR3 DNA reads TGTGCCAGCAGCTTAGGAAGAGGTGGGAATGAGCAGTACTTC.

Comment on this clonotype: One junction end does not reproduce the germline sequence, and a read error may be involved. The chain links TRBV27 to TRBJ2-3; D unclear. Germline V gene sequence: CDR1 MNHEY, CDR2 SMNVEV (reference sequence). The CDR3 has 16 residues. The DNA for the CDR3 is TGTGCCGGCAGTACCCTGACACCCGAACTGGCTGATACGCAGTATTTT. It specifies CAGSTLTPELADTQYF.

This clonotype has more than one count but fewer than ten. An end of the junction differs from the germline gene, which may be a read error. The V call is TRBV3-1, the J call TRBJ1-2; possible D gene TRBD1, 6 bases. Per germline, CDR1 LGHDT and CDR2 YNNKEL (reference sequence). The CDR3 sequence is 14 residues long. The CDR3: CASSQLHRAYGYTF. CDR3 coding DNA: TGTGCTAGCAGCCAACTACACAGGGCCTATGGCTACACCTTC.

This chain uses TRBV6-2 or TRBV6-3 with TRBJ1-2; tentative D call: TRBD1 (5 bases). CDR1 and CDR2 (germline): MNHEY, SVGEGT. This CDR3 has 13 amino acids. Trimming cost V 6 bases and J 0 bases, with 8 bases left between them. The CDR3 here is CASSDSSNYGYTF. The DNA for the CDR3 is TGTGCCAGCAGCGACAGCTCTAACTATGGCTACACCTTC.

The chain couples TRBV24-1 to TRBJ2-1; no firm D call. This CDR3 spans 16 amino acids. Trimming shortened V by 5 bases and J by 4 bases, and 17 bases separated the two germline ends. Per germline, CDR1 KGHDR and CDR2 SFDVKD. The CDR3 region is CATSANLVQRYNEQFF. CDR3 nucleotides: TGTGCCACCAGTGCGAATCTAGTCCAGAGGTACAATGAGCAGTTCTTC.

The chain joins TRBV6-6 to TRBJ2-5; 9 nucleotides line up with TRBD1. CDR3 length equals 16 residues. Trimming removed 6 bases from V and 1 base from J; junction bases left unmatched: 9. Germline CDR1 is MNHNY and CDR2 is SVGAGI (reference sequence). This CDR3 is CASRSGTGSPQETQYF. The CDR3 DNA reads TGTGCCAGCAGGTCCGGGACAGGGAGCCCCCAAGAGACCCAGTACTTC.

With respect to this clonotype: Given a much more abundant clone one base away, this may be a read error. The V call is TRBV7-4, the J call TRBJ1-4; D unresolved. Germline V gives CDR1 SGHVT, CDR2 SQSDAQ. This CDR3 spans 15 amino acids. CDR3 amino acids: CASSLVAATNEKRFF. For the CDR3, the DNA is TGTGCCAGCAGCTTAGTCGCAGCAACTAATGAAAAACGGTTTTTT.

The chain employs TRBV27 and TRBJ1-2; no reliable D call. Trimming pared 6 bases from V and 4 bases from J, leaving 15 bases between. Germline loops: CDR1 MNHEY, CDR2 SMNVEV (reference sequence). This CDR3 has 14 residues. In DNA form, the CDR3 reads TGTGCCAGCAGCGGCGGCGGGAGCCGCTATGGCTACACCTTC. It translates to CASSGGGSRYGYTF.